The sequence of this T cell receptor (beta chain) was determined in a study of T cells expressing NK-cell markers. Study context: Sorted CD3+CD56-NKG2C+, CD3+CD56+NKG2C+ and CD3+CD56+NKG2C- T cells supplied the TCR beta repertoires. Broader study findings: In more than 5 donors, dominant CD3+CD56+NKG2C+ clonotypes ranked among the top 10 CD8+ clonotypes. The same clonotypes also predominated in the CD3+CD56-NKG2C+ fraction of a handful of donors.

The length of the CDR3 is 15 residues. Concerning this clonotype itself: Its antigen is still unknown.

Scientists made TCR beta cDNA using 5'RACE template switching with UMIs. No DNA is given; TCRdb re-called the 5' RACE reads and lists each CDR3 protein once. Recorded for this sample: about 260,000 distinct CDR3 sequences. The clonotype was recovered from a woman between 18 and 70 years old in good health. The chain combines TRBV12-3 or TRBV12-4 with TRBJ1-1; TCRdb calls TRBD1, which cannot be checked without DNA. Material for sequencing was blood T cells: a sorted CD56 or NKG2C T cell subset, CD4+ or CD8+ T cells, or bulk PBMC T cells (not recorded which). CDR3 in amino acids: CASSPTGQGNTEAFF.